These 32 T cell receptor beta chains share one sample of origin, sequenced in a study of T cells in Graves' hyperthyroidism and ophthalmopathy. Researchers took RNA transcripts and amplified the TCR beta CDR3 regions from them. The primer set for the first-round RT-PCR of the TCR CDR3 was HTBI. MiXCR was run by TCRdb on the multiplex PCR reads, yielding one entry per CDR3 protein. In the table there are roughly 330,000 distinct CDR3 sequences, around 17% of which are singletons. The specimen sequenced was blood. These receptors all stem from a man in his thirties or forties with Graves' hyperthyroidism.

This clonotype appeared many times. The CDR3 DNA reads as TGTGCCAGCAGCTTACTCCGATACCAAAAAGGGGAAAGAGCTAACTATGGCTACACCTTC. Encoded protein: CASSLLRYQKGERANYGYTF. The V gene is TRBV7-8, the J gene TRBJ1-2; D is possibly TRBD1 (5 bases). Germline V gives CDR1 SGHVS, CDR2 FQNEAQ. The CDR3 is 20 residues long. V lost 2 bases to trimming and J lost 0 bases, with 25 bases between them.

This clonotype has just a few counts. The CDR3 coding sequence is TGTGCCAGCAGTGGATCCGAGACCGGCTACACCTTC. Protein product: CASSGSETGYTF. V gene TRBV2 combines with J gene TRBJ1-2; no clear D gene. Germline V lookup: CDR1 SNHLY, CDR2 FYNNEI. The CDR3 length is 12 residues. The V and J ends lost 4 bases and 8 bases respectively, with 11 bases between them.

This clonotype was counted ten times or more. The chain joins TRBV5-1 to TRBJ1-2, with 7 bases identical to TRBD1. Unmatched junction bases numbered 11, after V lost 3 bases and J lost 6 bases. The CDR3 has 15 amino acids. Germline V CDR1 and CDR2: SGHRS, YFSETQ. This CDR3 reads CASSSDPGTADGYTF. CDR3 sequence (DNA): TGCGCCAGCAGCTCAGACCCAGGGACAGCTGATGGCTACACCTTC.

This clonotype was found a few times. The V and J genes are TRBV7-3 and TRBJ2-1, with 8 bases that match TRBD2. CDR1 and CDR2 (germline): SGHTA, FQGTGA. The CDR3 runs 14 residues. Trimming removed 3 bases from V and 7 bases from J; junction bases left unmatched: 5. The CDR3 DNA is TGTGCCAGCAGCTTGAGCGGGAGTTCGAATGAGCAGTTCTTC. This sequence encodes CASSLSGSSNEQFF.

The chain couples TRBV6-2 or TRBV6-3 to TRBJ2-5, with D tentatively TRBD2 (6 bases). Per germline, CDR1 MNHEY and CDR2 SVGEGT. V dropped 7 bases and J dropped 0 bases, with 15 bases sitting between them. The CDR3 covers 15 residues. The CDR3 here is CASKEGASDQETQYF. The CDR3 region has the DNA TGTGCCAGCAAGGAGGGCGCCTCCGACCAAGAGACCCAGTACTTC.

A few counts support this clonotype. The gene calls are TRBV4-2 and TRBJ2-7; no clear D gene. The CDR3 runs 12 residues. Germline CDR1 reads LGHNA; CDR2 reads YNFKEQ. V was trimmed by 4 bases and J by 7 bases, leaving 11 bases between them. The CDR3 loop is CASSPSLGEQYF. CDR3 sequence (DNA): TGTGCCAGCAGCCCATCACTGGGGGAGCAGTACTTC.

This clonotype was found many times. The chain has TRBV11-2 and TRBJ2-2; TRBD2 matches at 7 bases. The J segment lost 1 base and the V segment lost 3 bases, leaving 2 bases of the junction unmatched. Germline V gene lookup returns CDR1 SGHAT and CDR2 FQNNGV. The CDR3 spans 15 residues. The CDR3 nucleotides read TGTGCCAGCAGCTTCCCGGGAGGGAACACCGGGGAGCTGTTTTTT. Encoded protein: CASSFPGGNTGELFF.

DNA for the CDR3: TGTGCCAGCAGAACGGGACAGGGTCCCTATGGCTACACCTTC. This gives the protein CASRTGQGPYGYTF. V usage is TRBV2 and J usage is TRBJ1-2; 9 nucleotides agree with TRBD1. This CDR3 contains 14 residues. CDR1 is SNHLY, CDR2 FYNNEI, per germline. Unmatched junction bases numbered 6, after V lost 6 bases and J lost 4 bases.

This clonotype has just a few counts. The V call is TRBV5-1, the J call TRBJ1-1; D may be TRBD1 (6 bases). The CDR3 spans 14 residues. Trimming took 5 bases from V and 6 from J, leaving 17 bases between them. Germline-derived CDR1 and CDR2 are SGHRS and YFSETQ. The CDR3 sequence is CASSARGGEAEAFF. Written as DNA, the CDR3 is TGCGCCAGCAGTGCTCGTGGGGGCGAGGCTGAAGCTTTCTTT.

This clonotype was counted ten times or more. The chain is built from TRBV6-1 and TRBJ1-5, with D unclear. V shed 0 bases and J shed 5 bases, with 8 bases lying between them. The V gene's germline CDR1 is MNHNS and CDR2 SASEGT. The CDR3 sequence is 14 residues long. CDR3 sequence (DNA): TGTGCCAGCAGTGAAGCTTACCGCTATCAGCCCCAGCATTTT. Translation gives CASSEAYRYQPQHF.

This clonotype was counted ten times or more. The rearrangement joins TRBV7-9 to TRBJ2-7; D remains unclear. V was pared by 0 bases and J by 1 base, with 7 bases between. Looked up from germline, CDR1 is SEHNR and CDR2 is FQNEAQ (reference sequence). This CDR3 has 14 residues. The CDR3 nucleotides are TGTGCCAGCAGCTTAGCGGTGGGGTCCTACGAGCAGTACTTC. Encoded protein: CASSLAVGSYEQYF.

The rearrangement links TRBV14 to TRBJ2-5; D is possibly TRBD2 (6 bases). The CDR3 extends over 13 amino acids. The V gene's germline CDR1 is SGHDN and CDR2 FVKESK. The V end lost 6 bases, the J end lost 7 bases, and 15 bases lay between the germline ends. DNA for the CDR3: TGTGCCAGCAGTCTGGGGACTTTGGGGACCCAGTACTTC. It translates to CASSLGTLGTQYF.

Regarding this clonotype: One base away lies a much larger clone, so this may be a sequencing read error. For the CDR3, the DNA is TGCGCCAGCGCACGAGGGCAGGGTCAGGATGAAGCTATCTTT. Residues: CASARGQGQDEAIF. The chain has TRBV5-1 and TRBJ1-1, with D possibly being TRBD1 (5 bases). Germline V gene sequence: CDR1 SGHRS, CDR2 YFSETQ. The length of the CDR3 is 14 residues.

Many counts were recorded for this clonotype. The chain couples TRBV2 to TRBJ2-7; TRBD1 aligns across 10 bases. Trimming at V came to 6 bases and at J to 0 bases, leaving 5 bases not matched to a gene. The CDR3 runs to 15 residues. Germline V gene lookup returns CDR1 SNHLY and CDR2 FYNNEI. CDR3 protein: CASRKRTGGSYEQYF. CDR3 sequence (DNA): TGTGCCAGCAGGAAAAGGACAGGGGGCTCCTACGAGCAGTACTTC. The variable domain in full, completed from reference TRBV2 and TRBJ2-7, reads EPEVTQTPSHQVTQMGQEVILRCVPISNHLYFYWYRQILGQKVEFLVSFYNNEISEKSEIFDDQFSVERPDGSNFTLKIRSTKLEDSAMYFCASRKRTGGSYEQYFGPGTRLTVT.

This clonotype was seen more than once but under ten times. The chain has TRBV19 and TRBJ1-1, with D unresolved. CDR1 and CDR2 from the germline V gene are LNHDA and SQIVND (reference sequence). Trimming removed 2 bases from V and 4 bases from J, with 8 bases in between. The CDR3 contains 13 residues. The CDR3 DNA reads as TGTGCCAGTAGTATAATTGAGGGCACTGAAGCTTTCTTT. Translation gives CASSIIEGTEAFF.

The chain joins TRBV19 to TRBJ2-1; TRBD2 matches at 7 bases. The CDR3 has 13 residues. Germline V gene data show CDR1 as LNHDA and CDR2 as SQIVND (reference sequence). J gave up 9 bases and V 3 bases, and 5 bases lay outside the gene matches. CDR3 sequence reads: CASSIRGEVEQFF. The CDR3 DNA sequence: TGTGCCAGTAGTATCCGGGGGGAGGTTGAGCAGTTCTTC.

This clonotype was counted only a few times. This chain connects TRBV7-2 to TRBJ1-1; D is unclear. The V gene's germline CDR1 is SGHTA and CDR2 FQGNSA. V gave up 0 bases and J gave up 11 bases, with 10 bases separating them. The CDR3 loop spans 12 amino acids. CDR3 protein: CASSLASNHAFF. In DNA, the CDR3 is TGTGCCAGCAGCTTAGCGTCAAATCACGCTTTCTTT.

The sample holds many counts of this clonotype. The V and J genes are TRBV30 and TRBJ1-5; D remains unclear. Between the trimmed V and J ends, which lost 0 bases and 5 bases, there was a span of 11 bases. Germline V gene lookup returns CDR1 GTSNPN and CDR2 SVGIG (reference sequence). There are 14 residues in the CDR3. In DNA form, the CDR3 reads TGTGCCTGGAGTGTAGGCAGCTTTGATCAGCCCCAGCATTTT. It encodes CAWSVGSFDQPQHF. The full variable domain, with the rest looked up from reference TRBV30 and TRBJ1-5, is SQTIHQWPATLVQPVGSPLSLECTVEGTSNPNLYWYRQAAGRGLQLLFYSVGIGQISSEVPQNLSASRPQDRQFILSSKKLLLSDSGFYLCAWSVGSFDQPQHFGDGTRLSIL.

This rearrangement joins TRBV9 to TRBJ1-3; the D gene is possibly TRBD1 (6 bases). CDR3 length equals 16 residues. Germline V CDR1 and CDR2: SGDLS, YYNGEE. Trimming removed 3 bases from V and 0 bases from J, with 13 bases in between. CDR3 sequence reads: CASSGGTPISGNTIYF. The CDR3 nucleotides read TGTGCCAGCAGCGGCGGGACACCCATCTCTGGAAACACCATATATTTT.

The table lists this clonotype with many counts. The chain combines TRBV5-1 with TRBJ2-1; TRBD2 might be the D (6 bases). The germline V and J ends were trimmed by 4 bases and 8 bases, with 25 bases remaining between them. CDR3 size: 17 residues. Per the germline V gene, CDR1 is SGHRS and CDR2 is YFSETQ. The CDR3 is CASSGSLDYLSFDEQFF. CDR3 DNA: TGCGCCAGCAGCGGATCGCTGGACTACCTAAGTTTCGATGAGCAGTTCTTC.

With respect to this clonotype: At one end, the junction sequence differs from germline, possibly due to a read error. J is TRBJ2-3 and V is TRBV18, with D perhaps TRBD1 or TRBD2 (5 bases each). Per the germline V gene, CDR1 is KGHSH and CDR2 is LQKENI. The CDR3 extends over 14 amino acids. CDR3 in amino acids: CASSLTGPPDTHYF. The CDR3 nucleotides are TGTGCCAGCTCACTAACGGGACCACCAGATACGCACTATTTT.

This clonotype was seen at least ten times. The chain employs TRBV3-1 and TRBJ1-2, with 7 bases matching TRBD1. Per germline, CDR1 LGHDT and CDR2 YNNKEL (reference sequence). Trimming removed 4 bases from V and 8 bases from J; junction bases left unmatched: 13. The CDR3 runs to 15 residues. The CDR3 region is CASSRGTVFPRGYTF. Written as DNA, the CDR3 is TGTGCCAGCAGCCGAGGGACAGTCTTCCCTCGAGGCTACACCTTC. Full variable domain (outside the CDR3, taken from reference TRBV3-1 and TRBJ1-2): DTAVSQTPKYLVTQMGNDKSIKCEQNLGHDTMYWYKQDSKKFLKIMFSYNNKELIINETVPNRFSPKSPDKAHLNLHINSLELGDSAVYFCASSRGTVFPRGYTFGSGTRLTVV.

This clonotype was seen a handful of times. Here the CDR3 reads CSAGQSTEKLFF. The CDR3 DNA reads as TGCAGCGCCGGACAGTCTACTGAAAAACTGTTTTTT. The chain combines TRBV29-1 with TRBJ1-4, with TRBD1 as a possible D gene (6 bases). The CDR3 contains 12 residues. Germline lookup yields CDR1 SQVTM and CDR2 ANQGSEA. Trimming cost V 7 bases and J 7 bases, with 13 bases left between them.

This sequence joins TRBV10-3 and TRBJ1-5; D is undetermined. V shed 4 bases and J shed 6 bases, with 7 bases lying between them. This CDR3 is 12 amino acids long. Germline assignment: CDR1 ENHRY and CDR2 SYGVKD. CDR3 coding DNA: TGTGCCATCAGTGGAGTAGGTCAGCCCCAGCATTTT. Translating gives CAISGVGQPQHF.

This clonotype was seen ten or more times. The chain recombines TRBV28 with TRBJ2-1; tentatively, D is TRBD2 (6 bases). This CDR3 has 16 residues. Germline V gene lookup returns CDR1 MDHEN and CDR2 SYDVKM. Trimming took 4 bases from V and 0 from J, leaving 13 bases between them. CDR3 protein: CASSSPRGSSYNEQFF. The CDR3 region has the DNA TGTGCCAGCAGTTCCCCGCGGGGCAGCTCCTACAATGAGCAGTTCTTC.

This clonotype has ten or more counts. The chain couples TRBV7-2 to TRBJ2-3, with 9 bases that match TRBD2. The germline CDR1 and CDR2 sequences are SGHTA and FQGNSA. This CDR3 spans 17 amino acids. The trim removed 5 bases at V and 3 bases at J, leaving 12 bases unmatched. CDR3 bases: TGTGCCAGCAGCGCCCCCGTTAGCGGGGGAGGTACAGATACGCAGTATTTT. Translating it yields CASSAPVSGGGTDTQYF. The whole variable domain, remainder taken from reference TRBV7-2 and TRBJ2-3, is GAGVSQSPSNKVTEKGKDVELRCDPISGHTALYWYRQSLGQGLEFLIYFQGNSAPDKSGLPSDRFSAERTGGSVSTLTIQRTQQEDSAVYLCASSAPVSGGGTDTQYFGPGTRLTVL.

This chain joins TRBV20-1 and TRBJ2-7, with 8 nucleotides matching TRBD1. The CDR3 is made up of 14 amino acids. Germline CDR1 DFQATT, CDR2 SNEGSKA (reference sequence). J was trimmed by 1 base and V by 5 bases; bases with no gene match: 7. CDR3 loop: CSAWGRTGSYEQYF. As DNA, the CDR3 is TGCAGTGCTTGGGGGCGGACAGGGTCCTACGAGCAGTACTTC.

This clonotype was counted a few times. The chain carries TRBV12-3 or TRBV12-4 and TRBJ2-7; D may be TRBD1 (5 bases). V lost 5 bases and J 0 bases, leaving 14 bases between the germline ends. The CDR3 consists of 15 residues. In nucleotides, the CDR3 is TGTGCCAGCAGTGTGGATGGACAAAGCTCCTACGAGCAGTACTTC. It encodes CASSVDGQSSYEQYF.

This clonotype was seen repeatedly, ten times or more. The J gene is TRBJ1-6, the V gene TRBV5-5; D not resolved. Germline V gives CDR1 SGHKS, CDR2 YYEKEE (reference sequence). Trimming left V 2 bases short and J 10 bases short, with 13 bases between. The CDR3 covers 14 residues. The CDR3 here is CASSLWVRGSPLHF. Here the CDR3 DNA reads TGTGCCAGCAGCTTATGGGTTCGAGGCTCACCCCTCCACTTT.

This clonotype was observed many times. The chain combines TRBV20-1 with TRBJ2-1; 10 bases fit TRBD2. V trimming: 0 bases; J trimming: 4 bases; junction bases outside the gene matches: 3. The CDR3 contains 15 residues. Germline lookup yields CDR1 DFQATT and CDR2 SNEGSKA (reference sequence). The CDR3 is CSARDPLAGYNEQFF. The CDR3 nucleotides read TGCAGTGCTAGAGACCCACTAGCGGGGTACAATGAGCAGTTCTTC.

Remarks on this clonotype: A much larger clonotype is one base distant, so this may be a read error. The gene calls are TRBV14 and TRBJ2-7; possibly TRBD1 for D (6 bases). The CDR3 runs 15 residues. Germline values: CDR1 SGHDN, CDR2 FVKESK. Between the trimmed V and J ends, which lost 0 bases and 9 bases, there was a span of 18 bases. The CDR3 DNA follows: TGTGCCAGCAGCCAAGAATCCGCACAGGGTAGAGGGCAGTACTTC. Translating gives CASSQESAQGRGQYF.

This clonotype was observed a handful of times. This chain uses TRBV5-5 with TRBJ1-1; tentative D call: TRBD1 (6 bases). The CDR3 spans 13 residues. Germline lookup yields CDR1 SGHKS and CDR2 YYEKEE (reference sequence). Trimming shortened V by 4 bases and J by 3 bases, and 10 bases separated the two germline ends. CDR3 in DNA: TGTGCCAGCAGCCCAGGGGAGTACACTGAAGCTTTCTTT. Amino acid sequence: CASSPGEYTEAFF. The whole variable domain, remainder taken from reference TRBV5-5 and TRBJ1-1, is DAGVTQSPTHLIKTRGQQVTLRCSPISGHKSVSWYQQVLGQGPQFIFQYYEKEERGRGNFPDRFSARQFPNYSSELNVNALLLGDSALYLCASSPGEYTEAFFGQGTRLTVV.